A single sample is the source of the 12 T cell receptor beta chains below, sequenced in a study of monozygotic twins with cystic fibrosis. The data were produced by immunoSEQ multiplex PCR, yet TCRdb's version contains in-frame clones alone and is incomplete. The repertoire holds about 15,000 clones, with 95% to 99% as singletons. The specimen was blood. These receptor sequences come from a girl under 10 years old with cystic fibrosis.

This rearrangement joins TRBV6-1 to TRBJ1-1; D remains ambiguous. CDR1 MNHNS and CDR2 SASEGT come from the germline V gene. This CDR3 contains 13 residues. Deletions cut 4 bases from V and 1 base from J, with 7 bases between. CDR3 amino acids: CASSVPENTEAFF. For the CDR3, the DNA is TGTGCCAGCAGTGTGCCGGAGAACACTGAAGCTTTCTTT.

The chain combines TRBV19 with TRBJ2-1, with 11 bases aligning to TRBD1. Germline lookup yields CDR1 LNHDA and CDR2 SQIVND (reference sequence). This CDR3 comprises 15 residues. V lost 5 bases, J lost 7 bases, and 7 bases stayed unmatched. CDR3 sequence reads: CASSRDRGWSNEQFF. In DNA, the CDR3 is TGTGCCAGTAGTCGGGACAGGGGGTGGAGTAATGAGCAGTTCTTC.

CDR3 coding DNA: TGTGCCAGCAGCTTAGATCTAGCGGGAGTGGAAGAGACCCAGTACTTC. It encodes CASSLDLAGVEETQYF. The chain employs TRBV11-3 and TRBJ2-5, with 10 bases identical to TRBD2. The CDR3 is 16 residues long. Germline CDR1 SGHNT, CDR2 YENEEA. V lost 0 bases to trimming and J lost 3 bases; unmatched junction nucleotides: 4.

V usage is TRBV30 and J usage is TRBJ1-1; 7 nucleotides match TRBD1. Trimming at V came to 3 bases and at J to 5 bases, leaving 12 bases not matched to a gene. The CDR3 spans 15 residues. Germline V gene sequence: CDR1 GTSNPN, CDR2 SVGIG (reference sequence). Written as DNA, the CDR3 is TGTGCCTGGAGCCCCTCCGGGACAGAGGTAACTGAAGCTTTCTTT. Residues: CAWSPSGTEVTEAFF.

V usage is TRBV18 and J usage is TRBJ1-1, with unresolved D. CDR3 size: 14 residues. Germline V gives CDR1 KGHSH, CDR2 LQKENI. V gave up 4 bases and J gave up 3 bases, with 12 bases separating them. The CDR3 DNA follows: TGTGCCAGCTCACGTAACGAGGGTGACACTGAAGCTTTCTTT. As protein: CASSRNEGDTEAFF.

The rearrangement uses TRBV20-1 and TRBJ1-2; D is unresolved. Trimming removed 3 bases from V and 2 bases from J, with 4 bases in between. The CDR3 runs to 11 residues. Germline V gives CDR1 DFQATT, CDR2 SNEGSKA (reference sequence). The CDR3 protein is CSARDNYGYTF. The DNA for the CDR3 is TGCAGTGCTAGGGACAACTATGGCTACACCTTC.

CDR3 in DNA: TGTGCCAGCAGCACAACTAGCGGGAGCTTCAATGAGCAGTTCTTC. Its translation is CASSTTSGSFNEQFF. This rearrangement joins TRBV5-6 to TRBJ2-1, with 11 nucleotides matching TRBD2. Losses at the gene ends were 4 bases for V and 6 bases for J; bases not matched to a gene: 6. The CDR3 loop spans 15 amino acids. Per germline, CDR1 SGHDT and CDR2 YYEEEE.

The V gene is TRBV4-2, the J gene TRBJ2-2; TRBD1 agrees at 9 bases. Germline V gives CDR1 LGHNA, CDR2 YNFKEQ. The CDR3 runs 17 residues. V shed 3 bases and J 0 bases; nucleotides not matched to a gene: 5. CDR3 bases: TGTGCCAGCAGCCACATACAGGGGGCTACGAACACCGGGGAGCTGTTTTTT. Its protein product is CASSHIQGATNTGELFF.

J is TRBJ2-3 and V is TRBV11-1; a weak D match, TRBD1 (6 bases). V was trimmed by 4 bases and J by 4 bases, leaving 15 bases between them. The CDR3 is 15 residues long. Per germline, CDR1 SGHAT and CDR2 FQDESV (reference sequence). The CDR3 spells CASSSEGELSDTQYF. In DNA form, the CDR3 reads TGTGCCAGCAGCTCTGAGGGGGAGCTCTCAGATACGCAGTATTTT.

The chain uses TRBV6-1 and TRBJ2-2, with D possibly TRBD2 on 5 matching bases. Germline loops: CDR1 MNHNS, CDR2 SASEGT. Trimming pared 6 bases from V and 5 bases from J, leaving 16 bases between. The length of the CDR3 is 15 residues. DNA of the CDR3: TGTGCCAGCAGGGGAGTACTAGGAAGGACCGGGGAGCTGTTTTTT. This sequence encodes CASRGVLGRTGELFF.

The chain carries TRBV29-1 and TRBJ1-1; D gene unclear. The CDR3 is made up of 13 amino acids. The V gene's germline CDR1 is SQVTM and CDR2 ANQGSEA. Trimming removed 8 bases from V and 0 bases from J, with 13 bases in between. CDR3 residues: CSTAWRVNTEAFF. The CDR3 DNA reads TGCAGCACGGCTTGGAGGGTGAACACTGAAGCTTTCTTT.

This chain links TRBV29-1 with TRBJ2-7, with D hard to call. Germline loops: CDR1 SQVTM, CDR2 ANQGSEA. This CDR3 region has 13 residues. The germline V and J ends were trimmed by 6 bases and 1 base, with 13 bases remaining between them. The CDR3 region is CSVTRMGSYEQYF. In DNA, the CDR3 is TGCAGCGTGACAAGGATGGGATCCTACGAGCAGTACTTC.